This T cell receptor beta chain was recorded in a study of blood T cells in healthy people across ages. The second PCR ran about 6 to 11 cycles with a sample-barcoded 5' primer and J-beta primers. Every cDNA was tagged by a template-switch adaptor with 12 random nucleotides. TCRdb called the 5' RACE reads again in MiXCR, with one record for every CDR3 protein. The table lists about 680,000 distinct CDR3 sequences, approximately 50% of them singletons, with 25% to 35% in the top ten. There are 16 residues in the CDR3. The germline CDR1 and CDR2 sequences are MNHEY and SMNVEV (reference sequence). J lost 1 base, V lost 5 bases, and 10 bases had no gene match.

The receptor's source is an older woman in good health. The chain links TRBV27 to TRBJ2-7; 8 nucleotides agree with TRBD2. The specimen was blood. DNA of the CDR3: TGTGCCAGCAGTCAAAGCGGGAGCGGGAGTTCCTACGAGCAGTACTTC. Residues: CASSQSGSGSSYEQYF.